Given below is one T cell receptor beta chain in context. The data were taken from a study of blood T cell repertoires in COVID-19. Whole-study context: There were acute and convalescent COVID-19 samples, and they came from the United States, Italy and Spain. PBMCs, B-cell-depleted T cells, or T cells were the source of the cDNA or gDNA that made up the material.

With V trimmed by 6 bases and J by 5 bases, 12 bases remained unmatched. CDR1 is MNHEY, CDR2 SMNVEV, per germline (reference sequence). The CDR3 covers 16 residues. Under the authors' procedure: Reference gene primer amplification yielded estimated nucleated cell counts. TCRdb's table, derived via immunoSEQ multiplex PCR, lists solely in-frame clones and lacks some. V, J and clone size derive from that table, while D and trimming were established from the DNA sequence. The data hold about 140,000 clones, with roughly 90% observed a single time. The sequence was collected from a man between 60 and 75 years old with active or convalescent COVID-19. The J gene is TRBJ2-1, the V gene TRBV27; TRBD2 matches at 8 bases. Sequenced material: peripheral blood. CDR3 nucleotides: TGTGCCAGCAGGCCCCTCCGTAGCGGGGATCACAATGAGCAGTTCTTC. This gives the protein CASRPLRSGDHNEQFF.